These 12 T cell receptor beta chains originate from one sample sequenced in a study of shared clonotypes between healthy human individuals (TCRdb year 2020). Library generation was performed with the immunoSEQ multiplex PCR assay. TCRdb holds this immuneACCESS table with in-frame rearrangements only. Some clones are missing; in checked studies, unresolved V genes explain under half, and the rest has no known cause. The table for this sample lists about 2.1 million clones; around 95% of them were counted only once. The top ten clones comprise less than 2% of the sample. CD8 naive samples were obtained by positive selection for CCR7 among CD45RO-negative cells, yielding a CD45RA+CCR7+ population from which TemRA cells were excluded. Source material: naive CD8+ T cells from PBMCs. Per the publication, the cell subset or site label means: CD45RA+CCR7+. Every receptor here comes from a man aged 18 to 35 in good health. Some clones in this sample may be carry-over from other donors' samples.

The chain has TRBV4-1 and TRBJ2-7; tentatively, D is TRBD2 (6 bases). The CDR3 is 19 residues long. Per germline, CDR1 MGHRA and CDR2 YSYEKL. V was trimmed by 1 base and J by 3 bases, leaving 25 bases between them. The CDR3 protein is CASSQVGLGGTRTIYEQYF. The CDR3 DNA is TGCGCCAGCAGCCAAGTTGGGCTAGGAGGGACCCGCACCATCTACGAGCAGTACTTC.

This clone was detected once. The V call is TRBV27, the J call TRBJ2-2; 10 bases fit TRBD2. The J segment lost 2 bases and the V segment lost 6 bases, leaving 9 bases of the junction unmatched. In germline, CDR1 is MNHEY, CDR2 SMNVEV (reference sequence). The CDR3 is 17 residues long. The CDR3 loop reads CASSNIPSGSNTGELFF. CDR3 sequence (DNA): TGTGCCAGCAGCAATATCCCTAGCGGGAGTAACACCGGGGAGCTGTTTTTT.

V and J are TRBV5-1 and TRBJ2-7; 9 bases match TRBD1. The CDR3 loop spans 16 amino acids. The junction had 5 bases not matched to a gene; V was cut back by 1 base and J by 0 bases. Per germline, CDR1 SGHRS and CDR2 YFSETQ. CDR3 residues: CASSLSRTGVSYEQYF. CDR3 sequence (DNA): TGCGCCAGCAGCTTGAGTAGGACAGGGGTCTCCTACGAGCAGTACTTC.

The J gene is TRBJ2-2, the V gene TRBV11-2; D is unresolved. CDR3 length: 13 residues. Germline CDR1 and CDR2: SGHAT and FQNNGV. Trimming stripped 5 bases from V and 2 bases from J, with 6 bases between. Here the CDR3 DNA reads TGTGCCAGCAGCCTGAAAAACACCGGGGAGCTGTTTTTT. Encoded protein: CASSLKNTGELFF. Full variable domain (rest looked up from reference TRBV11-2 and TRBJ2-2): EAGVAQSPRYKIIEKRQSVAFWCNPISGHATLYWYQQILGQGPKLLIQFQNNGVVDDSQLPKDRFSAERLKGVDSTLKIQPAKLEDSAVYLCASSLKNTGELFFGEGSRLTVL.

This chain connects TRBV11-2 to TRBJ1-4, with no clear D. V lost 1 base, J lost 0 bases, and 6 bases lay in between. The CDR3 has 15 amino acids. Germline CDR1 reads SGHAT; CDR2 reads FQNNGV. The CDR3 DNA reads TGTGCCAGCAGCTTAGGGGGAGCAACTAATGAAAAACTGTTTTTT. Amino acid sequence: CASSLGGATNEKLFF.

V and J are TRBV6-1 and TRBJ2-1, with 7 positions matching TRBD2. The CDR3 is 14 residues long. V was clipped by 3 bases and J by 7 bases; unmatched bases: 6. Germline V gene data show CDR1 as MNHNS and CDR2 as SASEGT. CDR3 sequence (DNA): TGTGCCAGCAGTGAGGGAGGGTCCTGGAATGAGCAGTTCTTC. Residues: CASSEGGSWNEQFF.

Points on this clone: Other DNA sequences in this sample translate to the same CDR3. The chain has TRBV27 and TRBJ1-1; D is perhaps TRBD1 (5 bases). Per germline, CDR1 MNHEY and CDR2 SMNVEV (reference sequence). The CDR3 length is 14 residues. V was trimmed by 2 bases and J by 0 bases, leaving 7 bases between them. CDR3 nucleotide sequence: TGTGCCAGCAGTTTAGACAGCATGAACACTGAAGCTTTCTTT. This gives the protein CASSLDSMNTEAFF.

The genes are TRBV21-1 and TRBJ1-1; TRBD1 is taken as the D call from the table, unchecked against the DNA. TRBV21-1 is listed as a pseudogene. The CDR3 runs to 12 residues. CDR3 in DNA: TGTGCCAGCAGCGGGCCGCACAGCGAAGCTTTCTTT. It yields the protein CASSGPHSEAFF.

Notes on this clone: This same CDR3 is encoded by further DNA sequences in the sample. This sequence joins TRBV27 and TRBJ1-1; D gene unclear. V was pared by 3 bases and J by 0 bases, with 8 bases between. CDR1 MNHEY and CDR2 SMNVEV come from the germline V gene (reference sequence). This CDR3 contains 14 residues. The DNA of the CDR3 is TGTGCCAGCAGTTTCGGGGTCATGAACACTGAAGCTTTCTTT. Its protein product is CASSFGVMNTEAFF.

This chain links TRBV7-9 with TRBJ1-1; D uncertain. The CDR3 contains 16 residues. Germline CDR1 and CDR2: SEHNR and FQNEAQ (reference sequence). V was trimmed by 5 bases and J by 0 bases, leaving 16 bases between them. The CDR3 spells CASSPTMGWVNTEAFF. The CDR3 DNA is TGTGCCAGCAGCCCAACCATGGGGTGGGTGAACACTGAAGCTTTCTTT.

The V gene is TRBV2, the J gene TRBJ2-1; D remains unclear. This CDR3 comprises 13 residues. Germline CDR1 reads SNHLY; CDR2 reads FYNNEI. Trimming cost V 4 bases and J 6 bases, with 10 bases left between them. The CDR3 DNA follows: TGTGCCAGCAGTGGCACAGTTATCAATGAGCAGTTCTTC. This sequence encodes CASSGTVINEQFF.

The chain uses TRBV10-1 and TRBJ2-2, with D perhaps TRBD2 (5 bases). Germline-derived CDR1 and CDR2 are WNHNN and SYGVQD (reference sequence). V dropped 4 bases and J dropped 7 bases, with 13 bases sitting between them. The CDR3 runs 14 residues. This CDR3 is CASSGGGSGGELFF. The CDR3 DNA sequence: TGCGCCAGCAGTGGTGGAGGTTCTGGCGGGGAGCTGTTTTTT.